The 18 T cell receptor beta chains presented below share a single source sample, sequenced in a study of OX40 agonist ivuxolimab in advanced cancers. The protocol was immunoSEQ multiplex PCR, while the TCRdb copy is restricted to in-frame clones and leaves out a portion. This table has around 73,000 clones, over 80% appearing once. The source was CD4+ or CD8+ T cells sorted from blood, collected in a trial of the OX40 agonist ivuxolimab. The receptors come from an adult with an advanced solid tumor such as melanoma, head and neck, liver or kidney cancer.

This chain connects TRBV11-3 to TRBJ2-2; D is unclear. V was pared by 7 bases and J by 0 bases, with 6 bases between. Germline CDR1 and CDR2: SGHNT and YENEEA. The CDR3 sequence is 13 residues long. The CDR3 DNA follows: TGTGCCAGCACAGATCCGAACACCGGGGAGCTGTTTTTT. Its translation is CASTDPNTGELFF.

The V call is TRBV28, the J call TRBJ1-4; D call uncertain. Per the germline V gene, CDR1 is MDHEN and CDR2 is SYDVKM. The CDR3 has 20 residues. V was cut by 3 bases and J by 1 base, with 24 bases left in between. In DNA form, the CDR3 reads TGTGCCAGCAGTTTCCGAATCCCATTTTATGAACTGGGAACTAATGAAAAACTGTTTTTT. The encoded protein is CASSFRIPFYELGTNEKLFF.

The gene calls are TRBV5-5 and TRBJ1-3; 8 bases map to TRBD1. V trimming: 4 bases; J trimming: 0 bases; junction bases outside the gene matches: 9. The CDR3 has 17 residues. Germline V gives CDR1 SGHKS, CDR2 YYEKEE (reference sequence). The CDR3 reads CASSPLGQGLSGNTIYF. The CDR3 region has the DNA TGTGCCAGCAGCCCCCTCGGACAGGGACTCTCTGGAAACACCATATATTTT.

The chain is built from TRBV6-6 and TRBJ2-7; tentative D call: TRBD2 (5 bases). CDR3 size: 14 residues. Trimming left V 5 bases short and J 2 bases short, with 13 bases between. The germline V gene encodes CDR1 MNHNY and CDR2 SVGAGI (reference sequence). The CDR3 coding sequence is TGTGCCAGCAGTCCGGCCGGGAAGCCCTACGAGCAGTACTTC. Encoded protein: CASSPAGKPYEQYF.

This chain uses TRBV5-1 with TRBJ2-7; TRBD1 agrees at 10 bases. Per the germline V gene, CDR1 is SGHRS and CDR2 is YFSETQ. The CDR3 runs 15 residues. The V segment lost 1 base and the J segment 3 bases; nucleotides outside the gene matches: 4. The CDR3: CASSLLGQGYYEQYF. The DNA of the CDR3 is TGCGCCAGCAGCTTGTTGGGACAGGGGTACTACGAGCAGTACTTC.

V gene TRBV30 combines with J gene TRBJ2-3, with 7 bases fitting TRBD2. The CDR3 totals 15 residues. CDR1 is GTSNPN, CDR2 SVGIG, per germline (reference sequence). V shed 0 bases, J shed 0 bases, and the junction held 3 bases outside the gene matches. The CDR3 is CAWSVPAGSTDTQYF. CDR3 coding DNA: TGTGCCTGGAGTGTTCCAGCGGGGAGCACAGATACGCAGTATTTT. The variable domain in full, with the rest retrieved from reference TRBV30 and TRBJ2-3, is SQTIHQWPATLVQPVGSPLSLECTVEGTSNPNLYWYRQAAGRGLQLLFYSVGIGQISSEVPQNLSASRPQDRQFILSSKKLLLSDSGFYLCAWSVPAGSTDTQYFGPGTRLTVL.

The chain couples TRBV6-6 to TRBJ1-2; D perhaps matches TRBD1 (6 bases). CDR3 length: 12 residues. The V end lost 8 bases, the J end lost 11 bases, and 18 bases lay between the germline ends. CDR1 is MNHNY, CDR2 SVGAGI, per germline (reference sequence). The CDR3 loop reads CASSRGGRAYTF. The CDR3 DNA sequence: TGTGCCAGCTCCCGCGGGGGCCGAGCTTACACCTTC.

V is TRBV7-9 and J is TRBJ2-5; 9 nucleotides agree with TRBD2. Per the germline V gene, CDR1 is SEHNR and CDR2 is FQNEAQ (reference sequence). Germline trimming cut 5 bases from V and 4 bases from J; bases unmatched to any gene: 8. The CDR3 runs 15 residues. The CDR3 here is CASSAGLASGETQYF. DNA of the CDR3: TGTGCCAGCAGCGCGGGACTAGCCTCGGGAGAGACCCAGTACTTC.

This rearrangement joins TRBV11-3 to TRBJ1-1, with TRBD1 matching 8 bases. The CDR3 contains 14 residues. Germline loops: CDR1 SGHNT, CDR2 YENEEA. V was pared by 5 bases and J by 0 bases, with 2 bases of the junction left unmatched. The CDR3 region is CASSLGQVNTEAFF. CDR3 nucleotides: TGTGCCAGCAGCCTGGGACAGGTGAACACTGAAGCTTTCTTT.

The chain links TRBV7-9 to TRBJ1-1, with D perhaps TRBD1 (5 bases). The CDR3 spans 14 residues. CDR1 SEHNR and CDR2 FQNEAQ come from the germline V gene (reference sequence). V was cut by 1 base and J by 4 bases, with 10 bases left in between. The CDR3 DNA reads as TGTGCCAGCAGCTTAGGCGGGGCGGCCACTGAAGCTTTCTTT. It yields the protein CASSLGGAATEAFF.

This clone was seen a single time. The chain recombines TRBV5-1 with TRBJ2-1; D might be TRBD1 (5 bases). V was trimmed by 0 bases and J by 6 bases, leaving 10 bases between them. The CDR3 has 14 residues. Germline loops: CDR1 SGHRS, CDR2 YFSETQ. DNA of the CDR3: TGCGCCAGCAGCTTGGGGGCAGGGATCAATGAGCAGTTCTTC. It codes for CASSLGAGINEQFF.

This chain uses TRBV10-1 with TRBJ2-5, with a weak D call TRBD2 (6 bases). The germline V gene has CDR1 WNHNN and CDR2 SYGVQD (reference sequence). V gave up 6 bases and J gave up 5 bases, with 16 bases separating them. The CDR3 contains 14 residues. CDR3 DNA: TGCGCCAGCAGCGAGACGGGAGTGGTGGAGACCCAGTACTTC. As protein: CASSETGVVETQYF.

V and J are TRBV6-5 and TRBJ2-3; D uncertain. The V and J ends lost 0 bases and 7 bases respectively, with 8 bases between them. Germline-derived CDR1 and CDR2 are MNHEY and SVGAGI. There are 13 residues in the CDR3. CDR3 bases: TGTGCCAGCAGTTACTCTTCTGGGTATACGCAGTATTTT. It encodes CASSYSSGYTQYF.

The chain employs TRBV5-4 and TRBJ2-2; 12 nucleotides align to TRBD2. This CDR3 has 16 amino acids. Germline loops: CDR1 SGHNT, CDR2 YYREEE (reference sequence). After removal of 6 bases from V and 4 bases from J, the junction contained 7 bases not matched to a gene. As DNA, the CDR3 is TGTGCCAGCACCCCCGGGACTAGCGGGTCCACCGGGGAGCTGTTTTTT. Its protein is CASTPGTSGSTGELFF.

The chain carries TRBV28 and TRBJ1-1; the D is unclear. This CDR3 region has 15 residues. Germline CDR1 is MDHEN and CDR2 is SYDVKM. Trimming removed 7 bases from V and 0 bases from J, with 15 bases in between. Here the CDR3 DNA reads TGTGCCAGCACCAGATGGGAGGGCTTGAACACTGAAGCTTTCTTT. Translated: CASTRWEGLNTEAFF.

The rearrangement joins TRBV11-3 to TRBJ2-1; 11 nucleotides agree with TRBD1. The CDR3 has 16 residues. Germline values: CDR1 SGHNT, CDR2 YENEEA. V lost 5 bases to trimming and J lost 4 bases; unmatched junction nucleotides: 7. The CDR3 DNA is TGTGCCAGCAGCCAGGACAGGGGGCTGGGATACAATGAGCAGTTCTTC. Protein: CASSQDRGLGYNEQFF.

This clone was counted a single time. The chain combines TRBV29-1 with TRBJ2-5, with D tentatively TRBD1 or TRBD2 (7 bases each). Trimming stripped 3 bases from V and 2 bases from J, with 16 bases between. Per germline, CDR1 SQVTM and CDR2 ANQGSEA. This CDR3 region has 15 residues. As DNA, the CDR3 is TGCAGCGTTGAGAGACGACAGGGAGGGCAAGAGACCCAGTACTTC. Encoded protein: CSVERRQGGQETQYF.

The chain is built from TRBV7-8 and TRBJ2-3; 8 nucleotides line up with TRBD2. V was pared by 5 bases and J by 4 bases, with 8 bases of the junction left unmatched. CDR3 size: 15 residues. Germline CDR1 reads SGHVS; CDR2 reads FQNEAQ. In nucleotides, the CDR3 is TGTGCCAGCAGCAGAGCGGGAGTGGTGTCAGATACGCAGTATTTT. Translating it yields CASSRAGVVSDTQYF.